Shown below are 27 T cell receptor beta chains from a single sample sequenced in a study of blood T cell repertoires in COVID-19. Profiled with immunoSEQ multiplex PCR; TCRdb holds only in-frame clones, not every one. The top ten clones hold under 9.5% of a sample with 490,000 or so clones, 80% to 90% of them seen once. The sample consisted of PBMCs or T cells enriched from blood (not recorded which). The receptors stem from a woman aged 55-75 years who had recovered from COVID-19.

The chain links TRBV11-3 to TRBJ1-4; no definite D call. Trimming pared 2 bases from V and 0 bases from J, leaving 19 bases between. CDR3 length: 19 amino acids. Germline V gene data show CDR1 as SGHNT and CDR2 as YENEEA. CDR3 DNA sequence: TGTGCCAGCAGCTTACAAGGCAGGTTCTTCAGTGCAACTAATGAAAAACTGTTTTTT. Its translation is CASSLQGRFFSATNEKLFF. The full variable domain, rest sourced from reference TRBV11-3 and TRBJ1-4, is EAGVVQSPRYKIIEKKQPVAFWCNPISGHNTLYWYLQNLGQGPELLIRYENEEAVDDSQLPKDRFSAERLKGVDSTLKIQPAELGDSAVYLCASSLQGRFFSATNEKLFFGSGTQLSVL.

This chain links TRBV2 with TRBJ2-7; D is perhaps TRBD2 (6 bases). Germline V CDR1 and CDR2: SNHLY, FYNNEI. This CDR3 is built from 16 residues. Trimming cost V 4 bases and J 2 bases, with 18 bases left between them. The CDR3: CASSGGAAQNPYEQYV. Here the CDR3 DNA reads TGTGCCAGCAGTGGCGGGGCAGCCCAAAACCCCTACGAGCAGTACGTC.

The chain links TRBV10-2 to TRBJ1-6; 7 bases map to TRBD1. The junction had 12 bases not matched to a gene; V was cut back by 7 bases and J by 0 bases. The germline CDR1 and CDR2 sequences are WSHSY and SAAADI. The CDR3 runs to 18 residues. CDR3 protein: CASTRKMTGSSYNSPLHF. CDR3 nucleotides: TGCGCCAGCACCCGGAAGATGACAGGGAGCTCCTATAATTCACCCCTCCACTTT.

The V and J genes are TRBV7-2 and TRBJ2-7; 8 bases match TRBD1. J lost 2 bases, V lost 4 bases, and 4 bases had no gene match. Germline V CDR1 and CDR2: SGHTA, FQGNSA. The CDR3 is made up of 14 amino acids. The CDR3 DNA reads as TGTGCCAGCAGCTCACAGGGGGGACCCTACGAGCAGTACGTC. The encoded protein is CASSSQGGPYEQYV.

The V call is TRBV6-5, the J call TRBJ1-1; D unclear. CDR1 is MNHEY, CDR2 SVGAGI, per germline. The V end lost 0 bases, the J end lost 5 bases, and 16 bases lay between the germline ends. CDR3 length equals 16 residues. CDR3 protein: CASSYSAQTSRTEAFF. In nucleotides, the CDR3 is TGTGCCAGCAGTTACTCGGCCCAAACTAGCCGGACTGAAGCTTTCTTT.

The CDR3 is CASSLEGGKTEAFF. The CDR3 coding sequence is TGTGCCAGCAGCTTAGAGGGGGGGAAAACTGAAGCTTTCTTT. This rearrangement joins TRBV7-9 to TRBJ1-1; D is perhaps TRBD1 (6 bases). Trimming removed 1 base from V and 5 bases from J, with 11 bases in between. CDR1 is SEHNR, CDR2 FQNEAQ, per germline (reference sequence). This CDR3 contains 14 residues.

The gene calls are TRBV15 and TRBJ2-3; 9 positions agree with TRBD2. Looked up from germline, CDR1 is LNHNV and CDR2 is YYDKDF (reference sequence). The CDR3 has 18 amino acids. With 0 bases clipped from V and 0 bases from J, the junction kept 7 bases outside the gene matches. The chain's CDR3 is CATSRDMWAGGSTDTQYF. CDR3 in DNA: TGTGCCACCAGCAGAGATATGTGGGCGGGGGGGAGCACAGATACGCAGTATTTT.

The V and J genes are TRBV3-1 (or the pseudogene TRBV3-2) and TRBJ2-4, with D perhaps TRBD2 (7 bases). The length of the CDR3 is 16 residues. V shed 0 bases and J shed 3 bases, with 12 bases lying between them. CDR1 is LGHDT, CDR2 YNNKEL, per germline (reference sequence). The CDR3, as DNA: TGTGCCAGCAGCCAAGAGGGGGGGGGCTACAAAAACATTCAGTACTTC. Protein product: CASSQEGGGYKNIQYF.

This clone has only one observation. The chain has TRBV19 and TRBJ1-1; D might be TRBD1 (6 bases). V was trimmed by 4 bases and J by 3 bases, leaving 12 bases between them. This CDR3 comprises 14 residues. In germline, CDR1 is LNHDA, CDR2 SQIVND (reference sequence). The CDR3 region is CASSTYRVHTEAFF. CDR3 DNA sequence: TGTGCCAGTAGTACCTACAGGGTTCACACTGAAGCTTTCTTT.

The chain employs TRBV23-1 and TRBJ1-1; D is uncertain. TRBV23-1 is recorded as an ORF, its role being uncertain. V lost 11 bases, J lost 2 bases, and 15 bases lay in between. The CDR3 totals 13 residues. The CDR3 region has the DNA TGCGCCCGCGCGACTTGTGGTAACACTGAAGCTTTCTTT. Its protein is CARATCGNTEAFF.

The V and J genes are TRBV9 and TRBJ2-3; no definite D call. The CDR3 is made up of 14 amino acids. Germline V lookup: CDR1 SGDLS, CDR2 YYNGEE. V was cut by 4 bases and J by 4 bases, with 13 bases left in between. CDR3 residues: CASSSTTSADTQYF. CDR3 DNA: TGTGCCAGCAGCTCAACTACCTCCGCAGATACGCAGTATTTT.

The chain carries TRBV13 and TRBJ1-5, with TRBD1 identical over 9 bases. Germline trimming cut 5 bases from V and 6 bases from J; bases unmatched to any gene: 8. Germline V gene sequence: CDR1 PRHDT, CDR2 FYEKMQ (reference sequence). The CDR3 runs to 15 residues. CDR3 protein: CASSPPQGAGQPQHF. The DNA for the CDR3 is TGTGCCAGCAGCCCCCCACAGGGGGCGGGTCAGCCCCAGCATTTT.

The CDR3 bases are TGTGCCAGCAGTCCTCGACTAGTAGCAGATACGCAGTATTTT. Translation gives CASSPRLVADTQYF. The chain carries TRBV6-5 and TRBJ2-3; D is possibly TRBD2 (6 bases). Germline CDR1 is MNHEY and CDR2 is SVGAGI. The CDR3 extends over 14 amino acids. V was clipped by 5 bases and J by 4 bases, with 13 bases between them.

In this sample, this clone turned up once. This sequence joins TRBV7-2 and TRBJ2-3, with 8 nucleotides matching TRBD1. Trimming took 2 bases from V and 6 from J; bases not matched to a gene: 13. This CDR3 region has 17 residues. Germline V gives CDR1 SGHTA, CDR2 FQGNSA. The CDR3 is CASSLKPTGAIEDTQYF. The CDR3 nucleotides read TGTGCCAGCAGCTTAAAGCCGACAGGGGCCATCGAGGATACGCAGTATTTT.

The rearrangement joins TRBV27 to TRBJ1-1; D might be TRBD1 (5 bases). The CDR3 has 14 residues. Germline-derived CDR1 and CDR2 are MNHEY and SMNVEV (reference sequence). Trimming stripped 6 bases from V and 1 base from J, with 12 bases between. CDR3 protein: CASSPDRPNTEAFF. Written as DNA, the CDR3 is TGTGCCAGCAGCCCCGACAGACCGAACACTGAAGCTTTCTTT.

V and J are TRBV9 and TRBJ2-3; D is uncertain. Germline V CDR1 and CDR2: SGDLS, YYNGEE. The CDR3 extends over 11 amino acids. V was clipped by 5 bases and J by 3 bases, with 4 bases between them. The CDR3 region is CASSRTDTQYF. The CDR3 DNA sequence: TGTGCCAGCAGTAGAACAGATACGCAGTATTTT.

The chain carries TRBV5-1 and TRBJ1-1; 7 bases align to TRBD1. The V gene end was trimmed by 5 bases and the J gene end by 4 bases; junction bases not matched to a gene: 14. The CDR3 has 16 residues. CDR1 and CDR2 from the germline V gene are SGHRS and YFSETQ. This CDR3 reads CASSPSTGSLLTEAFF. The CDR3 nucleotides are TGCGCCAGCAGTCCATCGACAGGGTCCCTCCTCACTGAAGCTTTCTTT.

The chain is built from TRBV19 and TRBJ1-5; D remains unclear. Per germline, CDR1 LNHDA and CDR2 SQIVND (reference sequence). The CDR3 has 15 residues. The V and J ends lost 4 bases and 2 bases respectively, with 12 bases between them. Written as DNA, the CDR3 is TGTGCCAGTAGTAGTGCCGGCGGGGGCAATCAGCCCCAGCATTTT. Amino acids: CASSSAGGGNQPQHF.

This clone has a single count. This chain links TRBV6-5 with TRBJ1-2; D unclear. This CDR3 region has 12 residues. V dropped 5 bases and J dropped 1 base, with 5 bases sitting between them. The germline CDR1 and CDR2 sequences are MNHEY and SVGAGI. The chain's CDR3 is CASSRNNYGYTF. The CDR3 nucleotides are TGTGCCAGCAGTCGTAATAACTATGGCTACACCTTC.

On this clone: The same CDR3 arises from other DNA sequences in this sample as well. The CDR3 DNA reads TGTGCCAGCAGTAGGGGGTTCTACGAGCAGTACTTC. This codes for CASSRGFYEQYF. The V and J genes are TRBV6-5 and TRBJ2-7, with D possibly matching TRBD1 (6 bases). CDR1 is MNHEY and CDR2 is SVGAGI in the germline V gene. V lost 5 bases to trimming and J lost 3 bases, with 8 bases between them. This CDR3 is built from 12 residues.

The chain is built from TRBV2 and TRBJ2-2; 11 bases align to TRBD2. The junction had 6 bases not matched to a gene; V was cut back by 6 bases and J by 6 bases. CDR1 is SNHLY, CDR2 FYNNEI, per germline. This CDR3 has 15 amino acids. As DNA, the CDR3 is TGTGCCAGCAGGGAGCTAGCGGGGGGAGCCGGGGAGCTGTTTTTT. This encodes CASRELAGGAGELFF.

In regard to this clone: The same CDR3 can be traced to other DNA sequences in this sample. The V and J genes are TRBV5-6 and TRBJ2-7; 8 nucleotides match TRBD2. The CDR3 is made up of 15 amino acids. V shed 4 bases, J shed 0 bases, and the junction held 6 bases outside the gene matches. The germline gives CDR1 SGHDT, CDR2 YYEEEE. The CDR3 DNA is TGTGCCAGCAGCCCGGGGGGGTCGAGCTCCTACGAGCAGTACTTC. As protein: CASSPGGSSSYEQYF.

The chain carries TRBV7-9 and TRBJ1-2, with no clear D. The CDR3 is 13 residues long. V was cut by 1 base and J by 4 bases, with 7 bases left in between. The V gene's germline CDR1 is SEHNR and CDR2 FQNEAQ (reference sequence). The CDR3 sequence: CASSLDGSYGYTF. CDR3 nucleotide sequence: TGTGCCAGCAGCTTAGACGGGAGCTATGGCTACACCTTC.

The J gene is TRBJ2-2, the V gene TRBV7-2; perhaps TRBD2 as D (5 bases). Between the trimmed V and J ends, which lost 3 bases and 8 bases, there was a span of 7 bases. The germline gives CDR1 SGHTA, CDR2 FQGNSA. The CDR3 runs 12 residues. The CDR3 loop reads CASSFGIGELFF. The CDR3 DNA reads TGTGCCAGCAGCTTCGGGATAGGGGAGCTGTTTTTT.

DNA for the CDR3: TGTGCCAGCAGCGTAGGCGGGGGCGATAATTCACCCCTCCACTTT. This codes for CASSVGGGDNSPLHF. This chain connects TRBV9 to TRBJ1-6; perhaps TRBD1 as D (6 bases). CDR1 is SGDLS, CDR2 YYNGEE, per germline. The CDR3 spans 15 residues. V lost 0 bases, J lost 5 bases, and 9 bases lay in between.

The chain recombines TRBV5-1 with TRBJ2-3; TRBD2 agrees at 13 bases. This CDR3 comprises 22 residues. Germline CDR1 and CDR2: SGHRS and YFSETQ. Unmatched junction bases numbered 20, after V lost 3 bases and J lost 1 base. The chain's CDR3 is CASSWPGLAGETRMGRTDTQYF. DNA for the CDR3: TGCGCCAGCAGCTGGCCTGGACTAGCGGGGGAAACACGTATGGGACGCACAGATACGCAGTATTTT. Full variable domain (remainder filled in from reference TRBV5-1 and TRBJ2-3): KAGVTQTPRYLIKTRGQQVTLSCSPISGHRSVSWYQQTPGQGLQFLFEYFSETQRNKGNFPGRFSGRQFSNSRSEMNVSTLELGDSALYLCASSWPGLAGETRMGRTDTQYFGPGTRLTVL.

This chain connects TRBV28 to TRBJ2-7; no clear D gene. With 2 bases removed from V and 4 bases from J, the gap between germline ends came to 9 bases. The CDR3 is 13 residues long. Germline V lookup: CDR1 MDHEN, CDR2 SYDVKM. The CDR3 bases are TGTGCCAGCAGTTTACCAGTAGCTTACGAGCAGTACTTC. This sequence encodes CASSLPVAYEQYF. Drawing the rest from reference TRBV28 and TRBJ2-7, the complete variable domain is DVKVTQSSRYLVKRTGEKVFLECVQDMDHENMFWYRQDPGLGLRLIYFSYDVKMKEKGDIPEGYSVSREKKERFSLILESASTNQTSMYLCASSLPVAYEQYFGPGTRLTVT.